One sample yielded the 5 T cell receptor beta chains listed below, sequenced in a study of CD8 T cells in ankylosing spondylitis. The study's findings and limits: A TCR beta motif made of 7 to 9 highly homologous variants seemed typical of ankylosing spondylitis blood.

TCRdb independently ran MiXCR on the 5' RACE reads; one entry per CDR3 protein. Among some 840,000 distinct CDR3 sequences listed, 10% to 15% were seen once. These receptors' antigens are unknown. Input material: blood, either unsorted or a sorted T cell fraction (not recorded which). These receptors all come from a male donor with ankylosing spondylitis.

This clonotype came up many times. This chain links TRBV29-1 with TRBJ2-2, with D possibly being TRBD2 (6 bases). Germline values: CDR1 SQVTM, CDR2 ANQGSEA. The CDR3 extends over 12 amino acids. V lost 8 bases and J 4 bases, leaving 11 bases between the germline ends. The CDR3 region has the DNA TGCAGCTATCATAGCGGCACCGGGGAGCTGTTTTTT. Residues: CSYHSGTGELFF.

This clonotype turned up a few times. V and J are TRBV7-2 and TRBJ1-1; D not resolved. Trimming removed 1 base at V and 3 bases at J, with 9 bases between. CDR1 and CDR2 from the germline V gene are SGHTA and FQGNSA. The CDR3 runs to 14 residues. The CDR3 loop is CASSLVGVYTEAFF. The CDR3 DNA sequence: TGTGCCAGCAGCTTAGTCGGGGTCTACACTGAAGCTTTCTTT. Full variable domain (rest looked up from reference TRBV7-2 and TRBJ1-1): GAGVSQSPSNKVTEKGKDVELRCDPISGHTALYWYRQSLGQGLEFLIYFQGNSAPDKSGLPSDRFSAERTGGSVSTLTIQRTQQEDSAVYLCASSLVGVYTEAFFGQGTRLTVV.

This clonotype was observed at least ten times. This chain uses TRBV20-1 with TRBJ1-1; no firm D call. The CDR3 sequence is 14 residues long. Trimming removed 1 base at V and 0 bases at J, with 9 bases between. Germline loops: CDR1 DFQATT, CDR2 SNEGSKA (reference sequence). The chain's CDR3 is CSARGRVLNTEAFF. CDR3 DNA sequence: TGCAGTGCTAGAGGTAGGGTACTGAACACTGAAGCTTTCTTT.

Only a few counts were recorded for this clonotype. This chain links TRBV20-1 with TRBJ2-7; no reliable D call. The CDR3 totals 15 residues. Trimming shortened V by 3 bases and J by 6 bases, and 21 bases separated the two germline ends. The V gene's germline CDR1 is DFQATT and CDR2 SNEGSKA (reference sequence). The CDR3 DNA is TGCAGTGCTAGGGCCCACATGGGTCTAGGCGGCGAGCAGTACTTC. Translating it yields CSARAHMGLGGEQYF.

This clonotype turned up a few times. The chain uses TRBV5-1 and TRBJ2-1; 9 bases line up with TRBD2. From germline, CDR1 is SGHRS and CDR2 YFSETQ. The CDR3 loop spans 16 amino acids. V lost 4 bases to trimming and J lost 10 bases; unmatched junction nucleotides: 15. CDR3 in amino acids: CASSLLGSGSLLEQFF. As DNA, the CDR3 is TGCGCCAGCAGCCTCCTAGGTAGCGGGAGCCTTTTAGAGCAGTTCTTC. Variable domain in full (rest from reference TRBV5-1 and TRBJ2-1): KAGVTQTPRYLIKTRGQQVTLSCSPISGHRSVSWYQQTPGQGLQFLFEYFSETQRNKGNFPGRFSGRQFSNSRSEMNVSTLELGDSALYLCASSLLGSGSLLEQFFGPGTRLTVL.